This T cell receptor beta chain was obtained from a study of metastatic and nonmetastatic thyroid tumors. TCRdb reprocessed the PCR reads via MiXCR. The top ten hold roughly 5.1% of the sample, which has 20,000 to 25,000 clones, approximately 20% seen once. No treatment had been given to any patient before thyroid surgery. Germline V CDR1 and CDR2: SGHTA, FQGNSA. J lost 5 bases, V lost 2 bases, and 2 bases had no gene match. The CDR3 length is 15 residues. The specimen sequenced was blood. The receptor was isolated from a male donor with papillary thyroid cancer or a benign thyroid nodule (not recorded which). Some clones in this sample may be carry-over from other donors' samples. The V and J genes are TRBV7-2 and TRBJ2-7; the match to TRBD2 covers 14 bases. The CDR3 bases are TGTGCCAGCAGCTTACGACTAGCGGGAGGGGACGAGCAGTACTTC. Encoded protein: CASSLRLAGGDEQYF.